This record looks at one TCR beta chain sequence and its context. This record belongs to a study of blood T cell repertoires in COVID-19. The CDR3 has 14 residues. The trim removed 5 bases at V and 11 bases at J, leaving 9 bases unmatched. The germline gives CDR1 SNHLY, CDR2 FYNNEI. Generated by immunoSEQ multiplex PCR, the TCRdb table keeps only in-frame clones and is missing some. The table records 29,000 or so clones, nearly 90% of them present only once. The TCR originated in a human donor in a cohort sampled during active COVID-19. Material: peripheral blood. The chain employs TRBV2 and TRBJ1-6; TRBD1 aligns across 7 bases. The CDR3 nucleotides are TGTGCCAGCAGTTTACAGGGGACGGGGGCACCCCTCCACTTT. Translated: CASSLQGTGAPLHF.